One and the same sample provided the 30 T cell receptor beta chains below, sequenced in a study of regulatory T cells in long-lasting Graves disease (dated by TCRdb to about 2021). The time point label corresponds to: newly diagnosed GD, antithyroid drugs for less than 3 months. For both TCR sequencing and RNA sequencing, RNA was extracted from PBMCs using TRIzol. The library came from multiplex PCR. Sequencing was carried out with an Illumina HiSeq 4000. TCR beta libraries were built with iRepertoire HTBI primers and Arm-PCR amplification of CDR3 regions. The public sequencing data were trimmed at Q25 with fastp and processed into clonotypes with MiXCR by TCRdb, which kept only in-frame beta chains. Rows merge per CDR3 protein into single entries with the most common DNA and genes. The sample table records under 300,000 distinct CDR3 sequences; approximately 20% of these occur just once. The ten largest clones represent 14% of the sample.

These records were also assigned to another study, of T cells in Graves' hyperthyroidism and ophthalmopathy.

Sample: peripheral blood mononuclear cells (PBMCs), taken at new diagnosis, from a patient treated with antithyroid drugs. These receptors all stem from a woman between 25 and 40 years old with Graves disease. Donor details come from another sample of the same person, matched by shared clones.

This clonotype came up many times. CDR3 region: CSARRALSEQFF. In nucleotides, the CDR3 is TGCAGTGCTAGGAGAGCTCTCAGTGAGCAGTTCTTC. The chain couples TRBV20-1 to TRBJ2-1; D gene ambiguous. Germline assignment: CDR1 DFQATT and CDR2 SNEGSKA (reference sequence). Trimming pared 3 bases from V and 9 bases from J, leaving 12 bases between. The CDR3 spans 12 residues.

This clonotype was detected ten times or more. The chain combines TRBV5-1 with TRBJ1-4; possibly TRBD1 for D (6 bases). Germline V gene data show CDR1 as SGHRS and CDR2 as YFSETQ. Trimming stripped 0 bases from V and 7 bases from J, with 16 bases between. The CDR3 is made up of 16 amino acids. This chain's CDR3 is CASSLGGQGTGEKLFF. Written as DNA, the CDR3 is TGCGCCAGCAGCTTGGGGGGGCAGGGCACAGGTGAAAAACTGTTTTTT.

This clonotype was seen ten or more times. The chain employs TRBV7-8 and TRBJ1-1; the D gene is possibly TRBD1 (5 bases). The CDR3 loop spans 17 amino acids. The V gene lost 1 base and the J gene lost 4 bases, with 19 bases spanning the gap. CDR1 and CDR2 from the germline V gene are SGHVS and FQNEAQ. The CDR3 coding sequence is TGTGCCAGCAGCTTAGGGGCCTCAGGGACGTTTGGCACTGAAGCTTTCTTT. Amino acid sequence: CASSLGASGTFGTEAFF.

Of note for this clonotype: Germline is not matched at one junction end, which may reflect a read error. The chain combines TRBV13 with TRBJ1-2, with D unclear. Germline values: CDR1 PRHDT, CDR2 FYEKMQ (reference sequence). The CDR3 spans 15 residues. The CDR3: CASSSVDGKISGYNF. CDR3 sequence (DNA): TGTGCCAGCAGCTCAGTCGACGGGAAGATAAGTGGCTACAACTTC.

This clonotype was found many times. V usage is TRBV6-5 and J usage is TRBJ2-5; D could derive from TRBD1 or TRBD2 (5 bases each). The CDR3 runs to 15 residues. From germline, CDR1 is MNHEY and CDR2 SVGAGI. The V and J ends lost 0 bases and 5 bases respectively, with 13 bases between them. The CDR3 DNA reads TGTGCCAGCAGTTACTCTTTGGGGGTGCTGGAGACCCAGTACTTC. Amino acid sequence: CASSYSLGVLETQYF.

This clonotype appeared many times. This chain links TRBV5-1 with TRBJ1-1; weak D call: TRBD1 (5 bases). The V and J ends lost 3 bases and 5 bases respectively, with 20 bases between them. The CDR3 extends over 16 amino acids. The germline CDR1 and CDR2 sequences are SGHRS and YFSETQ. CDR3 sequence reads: CASSYQGPPGETEAFF. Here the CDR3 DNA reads TGCGCCAGCAGCTATCAGGGACCCCCGGGGGAGACTGAAGCTTTCTTT.

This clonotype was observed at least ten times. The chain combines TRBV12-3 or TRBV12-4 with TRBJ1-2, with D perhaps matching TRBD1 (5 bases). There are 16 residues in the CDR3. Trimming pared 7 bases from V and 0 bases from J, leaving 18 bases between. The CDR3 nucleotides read TGTGCCAGCACCCCCAGCGTGGGGCTGTCTAACTATGGCTACACCTTC. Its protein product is CASTPSVGLSNYGYTF.

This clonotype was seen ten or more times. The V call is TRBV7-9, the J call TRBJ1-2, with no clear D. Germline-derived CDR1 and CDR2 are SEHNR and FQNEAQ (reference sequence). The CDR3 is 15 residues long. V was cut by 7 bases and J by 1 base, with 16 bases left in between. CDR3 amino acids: CASTHQSSNNYGYTF. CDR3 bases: TGTGCCAGCACCCACCAGTCGAGCAATAACTATGGCTACACCTTC.

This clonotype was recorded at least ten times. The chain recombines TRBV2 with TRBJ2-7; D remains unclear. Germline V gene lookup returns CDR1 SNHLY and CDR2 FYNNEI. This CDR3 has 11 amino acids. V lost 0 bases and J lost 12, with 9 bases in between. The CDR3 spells CASSEADGRYF. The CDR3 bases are TGTGCCAGCAGTGAAGCCGACGGGCGGTACTTC.

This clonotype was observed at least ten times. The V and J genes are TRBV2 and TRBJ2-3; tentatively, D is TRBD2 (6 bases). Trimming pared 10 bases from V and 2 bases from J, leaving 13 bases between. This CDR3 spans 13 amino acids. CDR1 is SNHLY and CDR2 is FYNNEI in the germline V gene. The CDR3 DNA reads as TGTGCCACCGGGGGACCATTCACAGATACGCAGTATTTT. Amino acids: CATGGPFTDTQYF.

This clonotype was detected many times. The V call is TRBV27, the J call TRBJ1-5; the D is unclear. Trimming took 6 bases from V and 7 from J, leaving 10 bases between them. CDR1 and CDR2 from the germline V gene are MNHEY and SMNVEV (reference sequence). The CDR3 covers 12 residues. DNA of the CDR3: TGTGCCAGCAGGGAAGCCGGGCAGCCCCAGCATTTT. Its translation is CASREAGQPQHF.

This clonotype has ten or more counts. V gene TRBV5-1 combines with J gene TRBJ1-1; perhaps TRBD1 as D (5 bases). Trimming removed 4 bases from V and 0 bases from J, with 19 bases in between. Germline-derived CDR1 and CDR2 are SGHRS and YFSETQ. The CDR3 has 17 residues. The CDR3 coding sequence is TGCGCCAGCAGCCGCATTGGGGCAGGGATCATGAACACTGAAGCTTTCTTT. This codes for CASSRIGAGIMNTEAFF.

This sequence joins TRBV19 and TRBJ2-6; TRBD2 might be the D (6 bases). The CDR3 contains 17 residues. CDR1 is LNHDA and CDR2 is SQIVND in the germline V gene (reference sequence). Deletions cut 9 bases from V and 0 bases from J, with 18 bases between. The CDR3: CASWTGTPSSGANVLTF. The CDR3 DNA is TGTGCCAGCTGGACCGGGACTCCTAGCTCTGGGGCCAACGTCCTGACTTTC.

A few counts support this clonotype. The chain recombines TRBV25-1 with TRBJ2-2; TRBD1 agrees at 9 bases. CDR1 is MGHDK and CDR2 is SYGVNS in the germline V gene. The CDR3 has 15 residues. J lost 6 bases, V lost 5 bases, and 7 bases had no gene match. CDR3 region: CASSKTGGFAGELFF. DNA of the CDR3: TGTGCCAGCAGTAAGACAGGGGGGTTCGCCGGGGAGCTGTTTTTT.

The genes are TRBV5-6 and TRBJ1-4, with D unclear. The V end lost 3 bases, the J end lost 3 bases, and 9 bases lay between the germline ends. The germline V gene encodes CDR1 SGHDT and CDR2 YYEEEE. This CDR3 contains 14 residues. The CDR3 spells CASSSGNSNEKLFF. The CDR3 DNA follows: TGTGCCAGCAGCTCCGGGAATTCTAATGAAAAACTGTTTTTT.

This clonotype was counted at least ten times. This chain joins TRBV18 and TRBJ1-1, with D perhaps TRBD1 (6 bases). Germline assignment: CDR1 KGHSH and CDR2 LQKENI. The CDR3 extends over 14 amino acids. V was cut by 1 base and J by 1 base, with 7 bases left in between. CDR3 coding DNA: TGTGCCAGCTCACCACAACAGGGGAACACTGAAGCTTTCTTT. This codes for CASSPQQGNTEAFF. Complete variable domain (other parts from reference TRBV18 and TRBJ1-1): NAGVMQNPRHLVRRRGQEARLRCSPMKGHSHVYWYRQLPEEGLKFMVYLQKENIIDESGMPKERFSAEFPKEGPSILRIQQVVRGDSAAYFCASSPQQGNTEAFFGQGTRLTVV.

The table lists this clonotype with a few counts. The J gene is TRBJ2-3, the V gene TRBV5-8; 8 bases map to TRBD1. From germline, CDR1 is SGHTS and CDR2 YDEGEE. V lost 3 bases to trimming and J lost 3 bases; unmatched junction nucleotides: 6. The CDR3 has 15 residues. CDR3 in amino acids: CASSSGQDKTDTQYF. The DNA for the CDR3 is TGTGCCAGCAGCTCGGGACAGGACAAGACAGATACGCAGTATTTT.

The CDR3 reads CASSEVAGLDSGYTF. Here the CDR3 DNA reads TGTGCCAGCAGTGAAGTCGCAGGGTTGGACTCCGGCTACACCTTC. The chain carries TRBV6-1 and TRBJ1-2; D is possibly TRBD1 (5 bases). This CDR3 has 15 amino acids. V lost 1 base and J 8 bases, leaving 17 bases between the germline ends. Germline-derived CDR1 and CDR2 are MNHNS and SASEGT.

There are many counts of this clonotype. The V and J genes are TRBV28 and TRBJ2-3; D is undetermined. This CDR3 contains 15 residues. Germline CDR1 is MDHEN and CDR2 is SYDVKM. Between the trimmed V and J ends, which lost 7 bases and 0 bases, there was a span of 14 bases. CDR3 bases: TGTGCCAGCATCACCGACGGTGCTAGCACAGATACGCAGTATTTT. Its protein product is CASITDGASTDTQYF.

The CDR3 coding sequence is TGCAGTGCTAGAGTAGGGACAGGGGGCCTCTACAATGAGCAGTTCTTC. Translation: CSARVGTGGLYNEQFF. The chain links TRBV20-1 to TRBJ2-1; 12 nucleotides match TRBD1. Germline CDR1 and CDR2: DFQATT and SNEGSKA (reference sequence). The CDR3 runs 16 residues. Trimming took 1 base from V and 3 from J; bases not matched to a gene: 4.

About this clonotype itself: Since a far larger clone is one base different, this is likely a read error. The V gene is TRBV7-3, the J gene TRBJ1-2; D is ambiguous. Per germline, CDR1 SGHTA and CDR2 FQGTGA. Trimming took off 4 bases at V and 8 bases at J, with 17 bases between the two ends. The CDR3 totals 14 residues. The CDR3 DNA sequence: TGTGCCAGCAGCTCGGGCCCTGGTGGCGGAGGCTACACCTTC. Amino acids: CASSSGPGGGGYTF. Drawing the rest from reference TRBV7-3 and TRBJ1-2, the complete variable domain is GAGVSQTPSNKVTEKGKYVELRCDPISGHTALYWYRQSLGQGPEFLIYFQGTGAADDSGLPNDRFFAVRPEGSVSTLKIQRTERGDSAVYLCASSSGPGGGGYTFGSGTRLTVV.

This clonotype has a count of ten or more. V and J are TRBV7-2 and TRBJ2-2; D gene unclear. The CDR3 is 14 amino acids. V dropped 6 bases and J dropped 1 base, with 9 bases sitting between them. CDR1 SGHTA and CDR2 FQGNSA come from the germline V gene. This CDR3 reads CASSHRRNTGELFF. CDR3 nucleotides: TGTGCCAGCAGTCACAGACGGAACACCGGGGAGCTGTTTTTT.

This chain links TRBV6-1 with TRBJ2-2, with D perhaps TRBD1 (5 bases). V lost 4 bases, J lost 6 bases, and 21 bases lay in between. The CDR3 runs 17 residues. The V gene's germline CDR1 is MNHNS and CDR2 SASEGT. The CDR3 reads CASSVKGPPLPPGELFF. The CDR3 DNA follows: TGTGCCAGCAGTGTTAAGGGGCCACCACTCCCCCCCGGGGAGCTGTTTTTT.

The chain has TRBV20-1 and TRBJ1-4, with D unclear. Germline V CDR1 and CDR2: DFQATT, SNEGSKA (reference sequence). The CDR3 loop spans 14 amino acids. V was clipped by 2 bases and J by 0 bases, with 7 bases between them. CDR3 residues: CSARRRATNEKLFF. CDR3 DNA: TGCAGTGCTAGACGGCGCGCAACTAATGAAAAACTGTTTTTT.

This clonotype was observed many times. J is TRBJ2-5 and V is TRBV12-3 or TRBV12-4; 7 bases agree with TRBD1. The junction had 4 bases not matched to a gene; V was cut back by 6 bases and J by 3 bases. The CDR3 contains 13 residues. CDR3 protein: CASRLGTEETQYF. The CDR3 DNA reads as TGTGCCAGCAGATTGGGGACAGAAGAGACCCAGTACTTC.

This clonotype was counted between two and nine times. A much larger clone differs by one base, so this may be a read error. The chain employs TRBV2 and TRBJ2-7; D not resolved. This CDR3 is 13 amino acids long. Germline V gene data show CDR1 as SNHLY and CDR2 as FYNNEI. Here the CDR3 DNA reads TGTGCCAGCCTCCTAGGGTCGGCCTACGAGCGGTACTTC. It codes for CASLLGSAYERYF.

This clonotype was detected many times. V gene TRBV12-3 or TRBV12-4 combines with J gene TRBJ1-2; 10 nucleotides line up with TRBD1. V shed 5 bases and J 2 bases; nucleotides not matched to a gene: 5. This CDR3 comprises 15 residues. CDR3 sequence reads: CASSDGQGVNYGYTF. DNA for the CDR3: TGTGCCAGCAGTGACGGACAGGGGGTCAACTATGGCTACACCTTC.

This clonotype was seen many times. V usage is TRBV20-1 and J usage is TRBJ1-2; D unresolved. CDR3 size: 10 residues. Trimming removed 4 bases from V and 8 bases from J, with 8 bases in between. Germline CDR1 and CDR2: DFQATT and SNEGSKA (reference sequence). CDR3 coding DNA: TGCAGTGCTAAGCTAGGCGGCTACACCTTC. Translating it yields CSAKLGGYTF.

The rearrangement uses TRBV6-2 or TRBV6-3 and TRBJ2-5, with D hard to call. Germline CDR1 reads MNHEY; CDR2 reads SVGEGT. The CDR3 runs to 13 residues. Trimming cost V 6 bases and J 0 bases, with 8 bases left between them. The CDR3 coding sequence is TGTGCCAGCAGCATAGAGTACCAAGAGACCCAGTACTTC. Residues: CASSIEYQETQYF.

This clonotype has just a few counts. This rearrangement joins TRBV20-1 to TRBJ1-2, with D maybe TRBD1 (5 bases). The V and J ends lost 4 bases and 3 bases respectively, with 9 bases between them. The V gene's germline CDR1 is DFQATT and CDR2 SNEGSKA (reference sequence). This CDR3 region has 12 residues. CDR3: CSATDSYYGYTF. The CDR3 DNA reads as TGCAGTGCTACAGACAGCTACTATGGCTACACCTTC.